A selection of T cell receptor beta chains follows, all from one sample in a study of Ad26.COV2.S vaccination and SARS-CoV-2 variants. Sequencing used immunoSEQ multiplex PCR; TCRdb keeps in-frame clones, though not all of them. The sample consists of hundreds of thousands of clones, around 89% of them appearing once. This specimen was peripheral blood, taken in a trial of Ad26.COV2.S vaccine versus placebo. These receptors were taken from a person aged 18-60 years who received the Ad26.COV2.S COVID-19 vaccine or a placebo. Both conserved end residues are part of each CDR3. The order of the fields is clone size, V gene, J gene, CDR3 protein. Clone size is stated in some rows and not others, as once, few, many or a class when expanded.

.,TRBV7-3,TRBJ1-3,CASSSPPGNTIYF
.,TRBV7-9,TRBJ2-7,CASSLAARQGAYEQYF
.,TRBV24-1,TRBJ2-1,CATSAGGTGGNEQFF
.,TRBV30,TRBJ2-7,CAWSSTGWSYEQYF
.,TRBV14,TRBJ1-6,CASSSQGPGSPLHF
.,TRBV7-9,TRBJ2-7,CASSFSLSSYEQYF
.,TRBV5-4,TRBJ1-4,CASSQGAVNEKLFF
.,TRBV7-9,TRBJ2-1,CASKSGVHRNEQFF
.,TRBV19,TRBJ2-1,CASSIAAPLYNEQFF
.,TRBV6-1,TRBJ1-2,CASSEGGNLNYGYTF
.,TRBV7-3,TRBJ1-1,CASSSGGSFATEAFF
.,TRBV5-4,TRBJ2-5,CASSQDRAQETQYF
.,TRBV20-1,TRBJ1-4,CSASKQENEKLFF
.,TRBV6-5,TRBJ2-2,CASSEREIGELFF
.,TRBV4-3,TRBJ1-4,CASSQVVLQGNYEKLFF
once,TRBV7-6,TRBJ2-7,CASSPGLAGEQYF
.,TRBV6-5,TRBJ2-5,CASRSSFVASFTQYF
.,TRBV28,TRBJ1-2,CASSLGRGYTF
few,TRBV30,TRBJ1-2,CAWNFLWGGAYGYTF
.,TRBV7-9,TRBJ2-6,CASSFQAPGANVLTF
.,TRBV12-2,TRBJ1-5,CASRLDLPGQYSNQPQHF
.,TRBV11-3,TRBJ2-1,CASSLVTGTGDLDEQFF
once,TRBV11-1,TRBJ2-7,CASSLAPDRGEQYF
.,TRBV4-3,TRBJ2-1,CASSRSGGGFNEQFF
.,TRBV7-6,TRBJ2-7,CASSLGTSGVGDEQYF
once,TRBV13,TRBJ2-7,CASSLYLQRRGETYEQYF
.,TRBV15,TRBJ1-4,CATSRDRLDEKLFF
.,TRBV5-1,TRBJ1-4,CASSPGTGGQKLFF
.,TRBV19,TRBJ2-1,CASSVVANREQFF
once,TRBV18,TRBJ1-3,CASSYLNTIYF
.,TRBV25-1,TRBJ1-1,CASSESGGLYAFF
.,TRBV29-1,TRBJ2-3,CSAGQGRGDTQYF
.,TRBV6-4,TRBJ2-1,CASSDDTSSYNEQFF
.,TRBV5-4,TRBJ1-5,CASSLNNQPQHF
.,TRBV19,TRBJ1-5,CASSKDRGAGAGNQPQHF
.,TRBV19,TRBJ1-1,CASSITGGTEAFF
.,TRBV7-3,TRBJ2-3,CASSLRLGSESTQYF
.,TRBV27,TRBJ1-5,CASSVRAWGNQPQHF
.,TRBV15,TRBJ2-1,CATSLTQPYNEQFF
.,TRBV30,TRBJ1-5,CAWSPTGPGLPQHF
once,TRBV9,TRBJ2-1,CASSRPSRDNEQFF
.,TRBV3-1/TRBV3-2,TRBJ2-3,CASSQGGGSYRSTDTQYF
.,TRBV12-3/TRBV12-4,TRBJ1-2,CASSSQGPVGYTF
few,TRBV30,TRBJ1-5,CAWGLGQSSPQHF
.,TRBV9,TRBJ2-6,CASSQQRPAETHSGANVLTF
.,TRBV2,TRBJ1-4,CASTFLMVEKLFF
.,TRBV6-1,TRBJ2-1,CASSEAGQLLSYNEQFF
.,TRBV7-9,TRBJ1-1,CASSETSEAFF
.,TRBV6-5,TRBJ2-7,CASSQNRDRDSEQYF
.,TRBV5-6,TRBJ2-5,CASSLEYPETQYF
.,TRBV7-3,TRBJ2-7,CASSPTPGVAEQYF
.,TRBV5-1,TRBJ2-5,CASSLARVQETQYF
once,TRBV11-3,TRBJ2-1,CASSSGLAYSEQFF
.,TRBV27,TRBJ2-7,CASSPWQGYEQYF
.,TRBV7-2,TRBJ1-1,CASSLSGRVVNTEAFF
.,TRBV2,TRBJ2-2,CASSRGAGTGELFF